A single sample is the source of the 32 T cell receptor beta chains below, sequenced in a study of CD8 T cells in Susac syndrome. With random hexamers, roughly 0.45 to 1 ug RNA was reverse transcribed. Via MiXCR, TCRdb re-called the immunoSEQ multiplex PCR reads, giving one row per CDR3 protein. The sample holds about 290,000 distinct CDR3 sequences, almost 85% seen once. The source material was CD8+ T cells from PBMCs. These receptors came from a human donor with multiple sclerosis.

The V and J genes are TRBV6-2 or TRBV6-3 and TRBJ2-3; D gene unclear. V lost 0 bases and J 6 bases, leaving 16 bases between the germline ends. The CDR3 is 16 residues long. Germline CDR1 reads MNHEY; CDR2 reads SVGEGT. CDR3 in amino acids: CASSYSIATKRDTQYF. The CDR3 DNA reads as TGTGCCAGCAGTTACTCGATTGCTACCAAAAGGGATACGCAGTATTTT.

This sequence joins TRBV4-2 and TRBJ2-2; weak D call: TRBD1 (6 bases). This CDR3 region has 17 residues. Trimming shortened V by 3 bases and J by 5 bases, and 19 bases separated the two germline ends. Germline-derived CDR1 and CDR2 are LGHNA and YNFKEQ. Here the CDR3 reads CASSHPQGQVTTGELFF. The CDR3 DNA follows: TGTGCCAGCAGCCATCCCCAGGGGCAGGTTACGACCGGGGAGCTGTTTTTT.

The J gene is TRBJ2-1, the V gene TRBV11-2; 9 bases match TRBD2. Germline V gene sequence: CDR1 SGHAT, CDR2 FQNNGV. The J segment lost 3 bases and the V segment lost 5 bases, leaving 17 bases of the junction unmatched. The CDR3 contains 19 residues. The CDR3 DNA is TGTGCCAGCAGCCCTCAAGGTAGCGGGAGAAGAATTTACTACAATGAGCAGTTCTTC. Translation gives CASSPQGSGRRIYYNEQFF.

This clonotype was found once. The V call is TRBV28, the J call TRBJ1-3; D not resolved. With 4 bases removed from V and 2 bases from J, the gap between germline ends came to 9 bases. The CDR3 covers 14 residues. Germline CDR1 is MDHEN and CDR2 is SYDVKM. The CDR3 DNA follows: TGTGCCAGCAGTTCCCGAGATACTGGAAACACCATATATTTT. Residues: CASSSRDTGNTIYF. Variable domain in full (rest from reference TRBV28 and TRBJ1-3): DVKVTQSSRYLVKRTGEKVFLECVQDMDHENMFWYRQDPGLGLRLIYFSYDVKMKEKGDIPEGYSVSREKKERFSLILESASTNQTSMYLCASSSRDTGNTIYFGEGSWLTVV.

This clonotype has a single count. The chain couples TRBV9 to TRBJ1-1; no clear D gene. The CDR3 loop spans 12 amino acids. Trimming cost V 2 bases and J 8 bases, with 10 bases left between them. Germline loops: CDR1 SGDLS, CDR2 YYNGEE. The CDR3 sequence: CASSVPPWEAFF. The DNA for the CDR3 is TGTGCCAGCAGCGTCCCCCCCTGGGAAGCTTTCTTT.

The rearrangement uses TRBV28 and TRBJ1-5; 7 nucleotides agree with TRBD1. The CDR3 length is 13 residues. The trim removed 10 bases at V and 4 bases at J, leaving 7 bases unmatched. CDR1 MDHEN and CDR2 SYDVKM come from the germline V gene. CDR3 residues: CATRDRKNQPQHF. CDR3 DNA sequence: TGTGCCACCAGGGACAGAAAAAATCAGCCCCAGCATTTT.

The chain uses TRBV4-1 and TRBJ2-7; D is perhaps TRBD2 (5 bases). This CDR3 spans 16 amino acids. Trimming left V 0 bases short and J 3 bases short, with 15 bases between. The germline gives CDR1 MGHRA, CDR2 YSYEKL. The CDR3 nucleotides are TGCGCCAGCAGCCAAGACGGTCTCGAGGGCGACTACGAGCAGTACTTC. Translation gives CASSQDGLEGDYEQYF.

The V and J genes are TRBV4-2 and TRBJ2-7; 7 positions match TRBD2. The V segment lost 0 bases and the J segment 2 bases; nucleotides outside the gene matches: 10. The CDR3 loop spans 17 amino acids. Germline CDR1 and CDR2: LGHNA and YNFKEQ. The CDR3 region has the DNA TGTGCCAGCAGCCAAGAAGATAGGAGCGGGACCACCTACGAGCAGTACTTC. This codes for CASSQEDRSGTTYEQYF.

This chain joins TRBV7-2 and TRBJ2-1; D is possibly TRBD2 (5 bases). V lost 1 base to trimming and J lost 0 bases, with 13 bases between them. Per germline, CDR1 SGHTA and CDR2 FQGNSA. The CDR3 has 17 residues. The CDR3 DNA reads TGTGCCAGCAGCTTAGTTCGGGGTGGGGACTCCTACAATGAGCAGTTCTTC. It is translated as CASSLVRGGDSYNEQFF.

The V call is TRBV5-5, the J call TRBJ2-3, with 9 bases that match TRBD2. The CDR3 totals 17 residues. The junction had 14 bases not matched to a gene; V was cut back by 3 bases and J by 6 bases. Germline values: CDR1 SGHKS, CDR2 YYEKEE (reference sequence). CDR3 residues: CASSSFPGTSLLDTQYF. The CDR3 DNA reads as TGTGCCAGCAGCTCCTTCCCCGGGACTAGCTTGTTGGATACGCAGTATTTT.

The CDR3 loop is CSANIDTQYF. CDR3 DNA sequence: TGCAGTGCTAACATAGATACGCAGTATTTT. The V call is TRBV20-1, the J call TRBJ2-3, with D unclear. The length of the CDR3 is 10 residues. V gave up 4 bases and J gave up 5 bases, with 4 bases separating them. Germline CDR1 and CDR2: DFQATT and SNEGSKA (reference sequence).

The genes are TRBV5-6 and TRBJ2-7; TRBD2 matches at 8 bases. This CDR3 comprises 15 residues. CDR1 is SGHDT, CDR2 YYEEEE, per germline. The V segment lost 1 base and the J segment 6 bases; nucleotides outside the gene matches: 9. The CDR3 region has the DNA TGTGCCAGCAGCTTGTTGTCGGGAGGGCCTGGCGAGCAGTACTTC. It encodes CASSLLSGGPGEQYF.

CDR3 coding DNA: TGCGCCAGCAGTGAAACCCCAGGTTACAATGAGCAGTTCTTC. Amino acid sequence: CASSETPGYNEQFF. This chain connects TRBV10-1 to TRBJ2-1; D not certain. The CDR3 spans 14 residues. Germline values: CDR1 WNHNN, CDR2 SYGVQD (reference sequence). The V and J ends lost 3 bases and 4 bases respectively, with 10 bases between them.

The chain recombines TRBV7-2 with TRBJ2-1, with unresolved D. V lost 4 bases, J lost 5 bases, and 3 bases lay in between. The CDR3 runs to 11 residues. Germline loops: CDR1 SGHTA, CDR2 FQGNSA. CDR3 nucleotides: TGTGCCAGCAGCTGGGACAATGAGCAGTTCTTC. This gives the protein CASSWDNEQFF.

This clonotype was detected only a few times. V and J are TRBV6-1 and TRBJ2-7, with 9 bases fitting TRBD1. CDR3 length equals 14 residues. Trimming removed 8 bases from V and 1 base from J; junction bases left unmatched: 6. Germline CDR1 MNHNS, CDR2 SASEGT. The CDR3 loop reads CASEGTGRSYEQYF. In nucleotides, the CDR3 is TGTGCCAGCGAAGGGACAGGGAGATCCTACGAGCAGTACTTC.

The chain joins TRBV5-6 to TRBJ2-5, with D perhaps assigned TRBD1 or TRBD2 (6 bases each). The germline V gene encodes CDR1 SGHDT and CDR2 YYEEEE. The CDR3 is 21 residues long. Trimming removed 2 bases at V and 0 bases at J, with 29 bases between. CDR3 sequence (DNA): TGTGCCAGCAGCTTACGTCCCGGGACACCCAAGGGAGGATGGTACCAAGAGACCCAGTACTTC. Translation: CASSLRPGTPKGGWYQETQYF.

The V gene is TRBV19, the J gene TRBJ2-1; 8 bases agree with TRBD1. The germline CDR1 and CDR2 sequences are LNHDA and SQIVND (reference sequence). CDR3 size: 18 residues. Losses at the gene ends were 2 bases for V and 6 bases for J; bases not matched to a gene: 15. The chain's CDR3 is CASSIISIGQGIVNEQFF. In DNA form, the CDR3 reads TGTGCCAGTAGTATAATCTCCATTGGACAGGGAATTGTCAATGAGCAGTTCTTC. The entire variable domain, with the rest obtained from reference TRBV19 and TRBJ2-1, is as follows: DGGITQSPKYLFRKEGQNVTLSCEQNLNHDAMYWYRQDPGQGLRLIYYSQIVNDFQKGDIAEGYSVSREKKESFPLTVTSAQKNPTAFYLCASSIISIGQGIVNEQFFGPGTRLTVL.

This chain links TRBV18 with TRBJ2-7; 11 bases align to TRBD1. This CDR3 comprises 15 residues. The J segment lost 6 bases and the V segment lost 6 bases, leaving 10 bases of the junction unmatched. Germline CDR1 is KGHSH and CDR2 is LQKENI. In DNA form, the CDR3 reads TGTGCCAGCTCTTCCCGGGACAGGGGGTTTCTCGAGCAGTACTTC. The encoded protein is CASSSRDRGFLEQYF.

Written as DNA, the CDR3 is TGCAGTGCTCTCCCTCTAGCGGTTGGCTCCTACGAGCAGTACTTC. It specifies CSALPLAVGSYEQYF. V and J are TRBV20-1 and TRBJ2-7; 7 nucleotides line up with TRBD2. This CDR3 is built from 15 residues. The V segment lost 5 bases and the J segment 0 bases; nucleotides outside the gene matches: 10. From germline, CDR1 is DFQATT and CDR2 SNEGSKA (reference sequence).

The genes are TRBV13 and TRBJ1-1, with D uncertain. The germline CDR1 and CDR2 sequences are PRHDT and FYEKMQ (reference sequence). CDR3 size: 16 residues. V shed 4 bases and J shed 8 bases, with 23 bases lying between them. The CDR3 region has the DNA TGTGCCAGCAGCTCCCCGAAGTACGGCCCGGTGTTCGAAGCTTTCTTT. Its protein is CASSSPKYGPVFEAFF.

The CDR3 loop is CASSKGLAESQETQYF. The DNA of the CDR3 is TGTGCCAGCAGCAAAGGCCTAGCGGAGTCCCAAGAGACCCAGTACTTC. This chain links TRBV21-1 with TRBJ2-5; the table's D call, TRBD2, was not checked against the DNA. TRBV21-1 is termed a pseudogene. This CDR3 contains 16 residues.

This chain connects TRBV27 to TRBJ2-5; 8 nucleotides agree with TRBD1. The junction had 8 bases not matched to a gene; V was cut back by 4 bases and J by 4 bases. The CDR3 totals 15 residues. CDR1 and CDR2 (germline): MNHEY, SMNVEV (reference sequence). CDR3 amino acids: CASSYAGGAGETQYF. CDR3 bases: TGTGCCAGCAGTTACGCAGGGGGCGCCGGAGAGACCCAGTACTTC.

This chain connects TRBV4-3 to TRBJ2-7; 10 bases agree with TRBD1. The CDR3 sequence is 15 residues long. Germline V lookup: CDR1 LGHNA, CDR2 YSLEER. The trim removed 3 bases at V and 3 bases at J, leaving 5 bases unmatched. CDR3 sequence: CASSHSGQGFYEQYF. The DNA of the CDR3 is TGCGCCAGCAGCCACTCGGGACAGGGGTTCTACGAGCAGTACTTC.

The chain links TRBV28 to TRBJ2-7, with no clear D. The CDR3 is made up of 14 amino acids. Germline-derived CDR1 and CDR2 are MDHEN and SYDVKM. Trimming stripped 4 bases from V and 0 bases from J, with 10 bases between. CDR3 nucleotide sequence: TGTGCCAGCAGTTCTCTTACAGTCTCCTACGAGCAGTACTTC. The encoded protein is CASSSLTVSYEQYF.

This clonotype was detected once. The chain couples TRBV12-3 or TRBV12-4 to TRBJ1-1, with D hard to call. The germline V and J ends were trimmed by 3 bases and 0 bases, with 17 bases remaining between them. This CDR3 region has 17 residues. The CDR3 loop is CASSFQGWQTMNTEAFF. DNA of the CDR3: TGTGCCAGCAGTTTCCAAGGTTGGCAAACTATGAACACTGAAGCTTTCTTT.

V and J are TRBV7-9 and TRBJ2-7; the D is unclear. This CDR3 has 14 residues. Trimming removed 1 base at V and 7 bases at J, with 14 bases between. Germline V gene lookup returns CDR1 SEHNR and CDR2 FQNEAQ (reference sequence). The CDR3 is CASSLGAGVPEQYF. The CDR3 coding sequence is TGTGCCAGCAGCTTAGGCGCCGGCGTCCCAGAGCAGTACTTC.

This clonotype turned up a few times. The chain uses TRBV28 and TRBJ2-1; 9 nucleotides match TRBD1. Germline V CDR1 and CDR2: MDHEN, SYDVKM. V lost 4 bases and J lost 5; bases outside the gene matches: 3. The CDR3 sequence is 14 residues long. CDR3: CASSSWTGDNEQFF. DNA for the CDR3: TGTGCCAGCAGTTCGTGGACAGGGGACAATGAGCAGTTCTTC.

This clonotype was counted between two and nine times. The V gene is TRBV4-3, the J gene TRBJ2-3, with 8 bases matching TRBD2. The CDR3 consists of 18 residues. Germline CDR1 reads LGHNA; CDR2 reads YSLEER. J lost 0 bases, V lost 1 base, and 9 bases had no gene match. Written as DNA, the CDR3 is TGCGCCAGCAGCCAAGCTCCGGGACTAGGGTCTAGCACAGATACGCAGTATTTT. Residues: CASSQAPGLGSSTDTQYF.

The chain couples TRBV6-1 to TRBJ2-1, with 10 bases fitting TRBD2. V lost 5 bases and J lost 8; bases outside the gene matches: 12. Germline V gene lookup returns CDR1 MNHNS and CDR2 SASEGT. This CDR3 contains 16 residues. CDR3 amino acids: CASSPTVGTSAHEQFF. In DNA, the CDR3 is TGTGCCAGCAGTCCCACGGTGGGGACTAGCGCCCATGAGCAGTTCTTC.

This clonotype has more than one count but fewer than ten. This chain joins TRBV5-1 and TRBJ2-1; D uncertain. Germline V gene sequence: CDR1 SGHRS, CDR2 YFSETQ. This CDR3 contains 16 residues. Trimming left V 0 bases short and J 9 bases short, with 19 bases between. CDR3 DNA: TGCGCCAGCAGCTTGGCCATGGCGGTCCCGATCGGTGAGCAGTTCTTC. Amino acids: CASSLAMAVPIGEQFF. The variable domain in full, with the rest retrieved from reference TRBV5-1 and TRBJ2-1, is KAGVTQTPRYLIKTRGQQVTLSCSPISGHRSVSWYQQTPGQGLQFLFEYFSETQRNKGNFPGRFSGRQFSNSRSEMNVSTLELGDSALYLCASSLAMAVPIGEQFFGPGTRLTVL.

This chain uses TRBV28 with TRBJ1-1, with TRBD1 as a possible D gene (5 bases). Trimming left V 1 base short and J 5 bases short, with 11 bases between. The germline V gene has CDR1 MDHEN and CDR2 SYDVKM. This CDR3 spans 14 amino acids. The CDR3: CASSLSGSGTEAFF. In DNA form, the CDR3 reads TGTGCCAGCAGTTTATCAGGGTCTGGGACTGAAGCTTTCTTT.

The chain joins TRBV7-9 to TRBJ2-3, with TRBD2 identical over 13 bases. The CDR3 contains 18 residues. Germline trimming cut 5 bases from V and 5 bases from J; bases unmatched to any gene: 13. CDR1 is SEHNR and CDR2 is FQNEAQ in the germline V gene (reference sequence). DNA of the CDR3: TGTGCCAGCAGCCTCCCCCCGGGACTAGCGGGAACTCAAGATACGCAGTATTTT. As protein: CASSLPPGLAGTQDTQYF.